Listed here is a single TCR beta chain. The antigen remains undetermined. Single viable CD3+CD4+CD8-CD45RO+ cells were sorted as the memory CD4+ T cells. Trimming shortened V by 0 bases and J by 1 base, and 12 bases separated the two germline ends. Germline V gene sequence: CDR1 LGHNA, CDR2 YNFKEQ. This CDR3 has 16 amino acids. The data originate from a study of memory CD4+ T cells and cytomegalovirus serostatus. Study results and caveats: The CMV-associated TCR signature appears largely within the CD4+ memory repertoire.

Generated by immunoSEQ multiplex PCR, the TCRdb table keeps only in-frame clones and is missing some. The sample includes about 82,000 clones, approximately 80% of them seen just once. Sequenced material: memory CD4+ T cells from blood. This clonotype was obtained from an adult in good health and CMV-seronegative. The chain links TRBV4-2 to TRBJ1-1; no definite D call. CDR3 in DNA: TGTGCCAGCAGCCAAGATATTGGAATTTCGAACACTGAAGCTTTCTTT. It specifies CASSQDIGISNTEAFF.